The clone carrying this TCR beta chain was picked up one time. Its specificity is not known. The data derive from a study of cytomegalovirus exposure and HLA in healthy donors. Both 60 Vbeta primers and 13 Jbeta primers went into the PCR. Measured with immunoSEQ multiplex PCR; TCRdb has only the in-frame clones, and not every one. Of 110,000 or so clones in the sample, 76% were seen once. Trimming took off 2 bases at V and 8 bases at J, with 13 bases between the two ends. This CDR3 region has 14 residues. Germline CDR1 reads SGHNT; CDR2 reads YENEEA. Study-wide results and limits: The study flagged 150 to 200 TCR beta chains as cytomegalovirus-associated.

This rearrangement joins TRBV11-3 to TRBJ2-1; D possibly corresponds to TRBD2 (6 bases). Input material: PBMCs. This receptor was taken from a man aged 40-55 years in good health and CMV-seropositive. CDR3 bases: TGTGCCAGCAGCTTACGGAGGGGCAGGGATGAGCAGTTCTTC. Protein sequence: CASSLRRGRDEQFF.